This T cell receptor (beta chain) emerged from a study of cytomegalovirus exposure and HLA in healthy donors (dated by TCRdb to the late 2010s). Broadly, across the study: An earlier analysis of 550 to 700 of the donors reported more than 250 Gb of sequence data and about 100 million unique TCR beta sequences from approximately 180 million T cells. Roughly 300 gigabases of sequencing data and 80 million or so unique TCR sequences were included in an early release covering about 700 HLA-typed donors. The genetic ancestry cluster associated with self-reported Caucasian donors included 81% of the roughly 390 genotyped donors. The study was designed to test whether signatures of past pathogen exposure could be identified by cataloging public T cell receptors. Using immunosequencing, the study profiled T cell repertoires from 666 subjects and related those repertoires to cytomegalovirus serostatus. In addition to the first cohort of hundreds of subjects, a separate validation cohort of 120 different subjects was used. High-throughput TCR immunosequencing, statistical association of individual TCRs with disease status, and machine learning were combined to predict cytomegalovirus infection status. In a later analysis, previously published TCR beta repertoires from about 640 donors were re-analyzed and high-resolution HLA genotyping was added so that TCR occurrence patterns could be studied. Rather than drawing on any new phenotypic data, the later analysis identified candidate immune exposures from TCR beta sequences and the way those sequences occurred across donors. In an earlier analysis of several hundred of the donors, high-throughput TCR beta sequencing was used to judge whether each TCR beta V gene segment behaved as functional or pseudogenic. Donor age, sex, ethnicity and CMV serostatus were compiled together with the repertoire data. A later genetic analysis used genome-wide SNP genotypes for about 60% of the roughly 700 donors, treating that subset as a discovery cohort. Every discovery cohort repertoire had been produced on one sequencing platform. HLA typing included class I and class II loci at four-digit resolution. The number of typed donors differed by locus: roughly 620-630 for A, B, C, DRB1 and DQB1; 500 to 550 for DQA1; over 600 for DPA1; and some 450 for DPB1. Because of strong linkage in the cohort, five DR-DQ haplotypes were treated as single units for association and clustering. Across around 400 genotyped donors of the cohort, an average of about 240,000 unique TCR beta nucleotide sequences per donor were sequenced, and roughly 18% of those sequences were non-productive. Broader findings and caveats from the paper: CMV serostatus was the only immune exposure information available for the cohort. In an earlier analysis of about 600 of the donors, most TCR beta V segments appeared in productive rearrangements about 87% or about 30% of the time, broadly matching IMGT annotations. Compared with equally common non-associated chains, HLA-associated TCR beta chains in a later analysis were more clonally expanded and had lower generation probabilities. Compared with the approximately 670-donor mean, donors in an Asian-associated ancestry cluster had fewer N-insertions in productive TCRs, according to a later genetic analysis. At a false discovery rate of 0.05, a later analysis linked some 17,000 TCR beta sequences to specific HLA alleles. Presence/absence analyses assumed roughly uniform sequencing depth across donors, an assumption that may not hold. According to the authors, the approach could potentially be generalized to other disease states and immunological phenotypes. In the study, 164 TCR beta chains were listed as associated with cytomegalovirus. A further reported finding was that TCR beta sequences accurately predicted the HLA-A and HLA-B alleles for most subjects in the first cohort. A few of the identified cytomegalovirus-associated TCR beta chains were confirmed in vitro to be specific for cytomegalovirus antigens. In this cohort, only TCR beta chains were sequenced, and detectable features were limited by the absence of alpha or paired-chain data. When HLA alleles, especially DR and DQ, strongly co-occurred, attributing TCR associations to individual alleles was difficult. Most CMV-associated TCR beta chains appeared to be HLA-restricted in a later analysis, and the HLA associations seemed to be driven largely by CMV exposure. In a later genetic analysis, a missense DCLRE1C variant was associated with V-gene and J-gene trimming of TCR beta chains, and the association was replicated in an independent cohort. In both the original and validation cohorts, the classifier was reported to diagnose cytomegalovirus status with high specificity and sensitivity. In a later analysis, the rate of TCR association differed among HLA loci, with DRB1 alleles having the most associated TCRs and HLA-C alleles having the fewest. Some IMGT-functional V segments, including TRBV6-2 and TRBV6-3, could not be told apart with the 87-base-pair reads, so those segments were excluded. While some public TCRs were present in many individuals, most TCR sequences turned up only very rarely across donors. In a later analysis, several top co-occurrence clusters were reported to appear linked to parvovirus B19, influenza, CMV and Epstein-Barr virus. Correlated functional status among segregating V segments might be attributable to linkage disequilibrium, but an unknown experimental factor could not be ruled out. Because HLA typing was missing for some donors at each locus, association tests included only the typed subset. Approximately 18 rarely observed V segments, including chromosome 9 orphons, were excluded from the earlier analysis of some 590 of the donors because counts were too low. A cluster of highly shared sequence variants was judged likely to be a technical artifact of the sequencing pipeline.

In regard to this clone: No cognate antigen has been identified for it. No quality values exist for individual bases; no much larger clone is one base distant.

Receptor amplification or capture employed the immunoSEQ multiplex PCR assay. The multiplex PCR relied on a mix of 60 forward primers for TCR Vbeta segments and 13 reverse primers for TCR Jbeta segments. A multiplex PCR assay on genomic DNA amplified the CDR3 region of rearranged TCR beta genes. On the Illumina HiSeq System, the amplified TCR beta libraries were sequenced as 87-base-pair reads. On the study's bioinformatics: Across the 666 repertoires, a later analysis counted some 80 million unique TCR beta chains, roughly 11 million of which were shared by at least two donors. Raw reads were error-corrected and collapsed into unique sequences by a nearest-neighbor algorithm in which closely related sequences were merged to remove PCR and sequencing errors. CDR3 sequences were aligned to IMGT reference sequences to assign V, D and J gene segments. For a sequence to be retained, a match of at least six nucleotides to both a V gene segment and a J gene segment was required. A rearrangement was called productive if the CDR3 had no stop codons and remained in frame with V and J, and every other rearrangement was called non-productive. CDR3 was defined by IMGT convention, running from the second conserved V-encoded cysteine to the conserved J-encoded phenylalanine. In an earlier analysis of just under 600 of the donors, sequences lacking an unambiguous match to a single V gene segment were excluded. In an earlier analysis of some 590 of the donors, a V segment was called functional when productive rearrangements were above 56.7%, and segregating when the standard deviation between donors exceeded 5%. A statistical classification framework was built for diagnosing cytomegalovirus status from the catalog of TCR beta chain sequences. In a later analysis, V and J genes were assigned by comparing TCR nucleotide sequences against IMGT/GENE-DB human TR gene sequences. Using the TCRdist pipeline, a later analysis assigned CDR3 sequences along with most-parsimonious VDJ recombination scenarios. In a later analysis, each TCR beta chain was defined by its CDR3 amino acid sequence together with its V-gene family, and reads without a unique V-gene family were excluded. To address suspected cross-contamination and a sequencing artifact, a later analysis removed some 620 highly shared, low-generation-probability nucleotide sequences. In a later analysis, a clonal expansion index was calculated for each public chain from normalized within-repertoire ranks of inferred template counts. In a later analysis, generation probabilities were computed using a VDJ recombination model fitted to out-of-frame rearrangements, and the results were checked against IGoR. A later analysis scored TCR-TCR, TCR-HLA and TCR-CMV co-occurrence with hypergeometric tests, applying a repertoire-size bias correction to TCR pairs. In a later analysis, false discovery rates were estimated by permuting HLA or CMV assignments 20 times. In a later analysis, co-occurring TCRs were grouped with DBSCAN, and TCRdist sequence similarity was added when clustering was performed within HLA-allele-positive subsets. Repertoires with fewer than 30,000 or more than 120,000 public chains, plus five repertoires with anomalous nucleotide sharing, were excluded from co-occurrence clustering. The table was pulled from immuneACCESS by TCRdb, which kept in-frame rearrangements only. Such tables lose some clones; where checked, under half of the loss comes from unresolved V genes, and the rest has no known cause. D and trimming were read from the DNA, whereas the V and J calls and clone size are those reported in that table. In this sample the table shows under 150,000 clones, around 72% of which occur a single time. The ten largest account for approximately 1.8% of the sample.

Via the germline V gene, CDR1 is KGHSH and CDR2 LQKENI. V loses 6 bases at its end and J loses 3 bases; junction bases beyond the gene matches: 7. The CDR3 sequence holds 15 residues, the cysteine and phenylalanine included. This entry keeps only the CDR3 DNA: 45 bases, framed from base 1. The cohort comprised under 700 healthy bone marrow donors. At the time of sampling, every cohort member was nominally healthy, though immune exposures that went unrecorded were likely present. The donor was CMV seronegative and belonged to the group of over 300 seronegative cohort members. Every donor gave a peripheral blood sample, and the peripheral blood mononuclear cells from that sample were used for TCR beta sequencing. Genomic DNA extraction from the blood cell samples was performed with the Qiagen DNeasy Blood Extraction Kit.

This receptor was obtained from a woman in her thirties or forties in good health and CMV-seronegative. The sample was PBMCs. The sequence is built from TRBV18 and TRBJ1-5, and TRBD1 matches 8 of the central bases. The DNA reads as follows: TGTGCCAGCTCCGCAATGACAGGGGCCAATCAGCCCCAGCATTTT. This encodes CASSAMTGANQPQHF.